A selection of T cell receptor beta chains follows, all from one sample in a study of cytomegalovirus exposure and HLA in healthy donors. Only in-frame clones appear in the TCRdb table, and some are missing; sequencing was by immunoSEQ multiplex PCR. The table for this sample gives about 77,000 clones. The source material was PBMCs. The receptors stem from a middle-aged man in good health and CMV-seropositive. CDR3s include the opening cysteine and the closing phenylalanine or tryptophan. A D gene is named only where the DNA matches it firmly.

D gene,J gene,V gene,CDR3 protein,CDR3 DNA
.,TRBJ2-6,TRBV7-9,CATVSGANVLTF,TGTGCCACCGTCTCTGGGGCCAACGTCCTGACTTTC
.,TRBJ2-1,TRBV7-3,CASSLDRNNEQFF,TGTGCCAGCAGCCTTGACAGGAACAATGAGCAGTTCTTC
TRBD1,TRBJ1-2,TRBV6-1,CASSEVRQGNYGYTF,TGTGCCAGCAGTGAAGTTAGACAGGGGAACTATGGCTACACCTTC
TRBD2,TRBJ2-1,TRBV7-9,CASSLRTSRNEQFF,TGTGCCAGCAGCTTAAGGACTAGCAGGAATGAGCAGTTCTTC
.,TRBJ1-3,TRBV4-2,CASSQERTDSGNTIYF,TGTGCCAGCAGCCAAGAGAGGACAGACTCTGGAAACACCATATATTTT
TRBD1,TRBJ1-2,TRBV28,CASSKDRGRGGYTF,TGTGCCAGCAGCAAGGACAGGGGGCGGGGTGGCTACACCTTC
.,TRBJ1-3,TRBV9,CASSETVTISGNTIYF,TGTGCCAGCAGCGAGACAGTTACCATCTCTGGAAACACCATATATTTT
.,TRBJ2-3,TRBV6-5,CASSPSAGDTQYF,TGTGCCAGCAGTCCAAGTGCGGGGGATACGCAGTATTTT
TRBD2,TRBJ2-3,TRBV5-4,CASSRPSGEEYF,TGTGCCAGCAGCCGACCGAGCGGGGAGGAGTATTTT
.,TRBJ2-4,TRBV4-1,CASSGPSYIQYF,TGCGCCAGCAGTGGGCCATCGTACATTCAGTACTTC
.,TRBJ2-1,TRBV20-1,CSARGHSEQFF,TGCAGTGCTAGAGGGCACAGTGAGCAGTTCTTC
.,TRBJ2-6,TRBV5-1,CASSPSTGANVLTF,TGCGCCAGCAGCCCCAGTACTGGGGCCAACGTCCTGACTTTC
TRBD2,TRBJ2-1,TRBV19,CASRTLAGGLSYNEQFF,TGTGCCAGTAGAACCCTAGCGGGGGGCCTCTCCTACAATGAGCAGTTCTTC
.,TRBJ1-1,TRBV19,CASNKGPNTEAFF,TGTGCCAGTAACAAGGGGCCGAACACTGAAGCTTTCTTT
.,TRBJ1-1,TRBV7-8,CASSLDSYPNTEAFF,TGCGCCAGCAGCTTAGACAGTTACCCGAACACTGAAGCTTTCTTT
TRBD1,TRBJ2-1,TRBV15,CATSNPTGGAFNEQFF,TGTGCCACCAGCAACCCGACAGGGGGCGCTTTTAATGAGCAGTTCTTC
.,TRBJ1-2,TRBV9,CASSVGAFPGSDGYTF,TGTGCCAGCAGCGTGGGGGCTTTCCCGGGGAGCGATGGCTACACCTTC
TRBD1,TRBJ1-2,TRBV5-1,CASSLDAGGNYGYTF,TGCGCCAGCAGCTTGGATGCAGGGGGTAACTATGGCTACACCTTC
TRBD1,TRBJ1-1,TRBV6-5,CASSPRQGSPEAFF,TGTGCCAGCAGTCCCCGACAGGGATCCCCTGAAGCTTTCTTT
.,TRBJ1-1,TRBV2,CASSESSAPIDRNTEAFF,TGTGCCAGCAGTGAATCCTCCGCTCCAATAGACAGGAACACTGAAGCTTTCTTT
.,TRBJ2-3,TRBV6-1,CASSPSSGGDTQYF,TGTGCCAGCAGCCCCTCCTCTGGGGGCGATACGCAGTATTTT
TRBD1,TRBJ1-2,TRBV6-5,CASSRKTGGYGYTF,TGTGCCAGCTCCCGTAAGACAGGGGGCTATGGCTACACCTTC
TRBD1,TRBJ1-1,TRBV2,CASSVPGQGSKAFF,TGTGCCAGCAGTGTCCCGGGACAGGGTTCCAAAGCTTTCTTT
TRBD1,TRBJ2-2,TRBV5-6,CASSLAGQAAHGELFF,TGTGCCAGCAGCTTGGCGGGACAGGCGGCCCATGGGGAGCTGTTTTTT
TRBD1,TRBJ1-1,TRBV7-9,CASSSFRGLNTEAFF,TGTGCCAGCAGCTCTTTCAGGGGGTTGAACACTGAAGCTTTCTTT
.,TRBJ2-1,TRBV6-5,CASSYSSLNSYNEQFF,TGTGCCAGCAGTTACTCGAGCTTGAACTCCTACAATGAGCAGTTCTTC
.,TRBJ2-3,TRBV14,CASSRSTTSGVDTQYF,TGTGCCAGCAGCCGATCCACGACTAGTGGTGTCGATACGCAGTATTTT
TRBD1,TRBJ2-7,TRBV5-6,CASSLENRGGEQYF,TGTGCCAGCAGCTTGGAGAACAGGGGTGGTGAGCAGTACTTC
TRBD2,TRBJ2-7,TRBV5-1,CASSSFGASGTSYEQYF,TGCGCCAGCAGCTCCTTCGGGGCTAGCGGGACCTCCTACGAGCAGTACTTC
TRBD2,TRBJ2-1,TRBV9,CASSVALAGYNEQFF,TGTGCCAGCAGCGTAGCGCTAGCGGGGTACAATGAGCAGTTCTTC
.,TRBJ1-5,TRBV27,CASSLQGARNQPQHF,TGTGCCAGCAGTTTACAGGGCGCGCGCAATCAGCCCCAGCATTTT
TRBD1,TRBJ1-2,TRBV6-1,CASSESGTGHYGYTF,TGTGCCAGCAGTGAATCGGGGACAGGGCACTATGGCTACACCTTC
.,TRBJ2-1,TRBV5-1,CASSLTGPYNEQFF,TGCGCCAGCAGCTTGACAGGGCCTTACAATGAGCAGTTCTTC
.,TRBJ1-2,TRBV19,CASTSVRTHYGYTF,.
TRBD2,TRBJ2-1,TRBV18,CASSDGLAGGTYNEQFF,TGTGCCAGCTCAGACGGGCTAGCGGGAGGAACTTACAATGAGCAGTTCTTC
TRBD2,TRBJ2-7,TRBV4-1,CASSQEGLAGSYEQYF,TGCGCCAGCAGCCAAGAGGGCCTAGCGGGGTCCTACGAGCAGTACTTC
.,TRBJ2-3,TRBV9,CASSYTGSDTQYF,TGTGCCAGCAGTTACACAGGGTCAGATACGCAGTATTTT
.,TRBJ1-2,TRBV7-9,CASSPAGDYGYTF,TGTGCCAGCAGCCCGGCAGGGGACTATGGCTACACCTTC
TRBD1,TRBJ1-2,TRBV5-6,CASSRTGGLAYGYTF,TGTGCCAGCAGCAGAACAGGGGGCCTCGCCTATGGCTACACCTTC
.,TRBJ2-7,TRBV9,CASSPRFWAGALLYF,TGTGCCAGCAGCCCCCGGTTTTGGGCAGGGGCCCTACTGTACTTC
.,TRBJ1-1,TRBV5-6,CASSWGVEGTEAFF,TGTGCCAGCAGCTGGGGGGTGGAGGGGACTGAAGCTTTCTTT
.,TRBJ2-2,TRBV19,CASSIDGRGTGELFF,TGTGCCAGTAGTATAGACGGTCGAGGCACCGGGGAGCTGTTTTTT
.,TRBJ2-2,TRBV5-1,CASRSSLGGDTGELFF,TGCGCCAGCAGAAGTTCACTAGGAGGAGACACCGGGGAGCTGTTTTTT
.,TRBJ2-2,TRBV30,CALRAGGPTGELFF,TGTGCCCTCAGAGCCGGGGGGCCCACCGGGGAGCTGTTTTTT
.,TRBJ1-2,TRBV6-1,CASNRQEIYGYTF,TGTGCCAGCAATCGACAGGAAATCTATGGCTACACCTTC
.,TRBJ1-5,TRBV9,CASSLGGGGAGPQHF,TGTGCCAGCAGCCTTGGGGGTGGCGGGGCCGGGCCCCAGCATTTT
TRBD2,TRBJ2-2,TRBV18,CASSLLAVNTGELFF,TGTGCCAGCTCACTACTAGCGGTGAACACCGGGGAGCTGTTTTTT
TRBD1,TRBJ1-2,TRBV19,CASNTPGVLDRDLGDGYTF,TGTGCCAGTAACACCCCAGGGGTATTGGACAGGGACCTTGGTGATGGCTACACCTTC
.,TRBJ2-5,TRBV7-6,CASSTPPNRETQYF,TGTGCCAGCAGCACCCCCCCAAATCGGGAGACCCAGTACTTC
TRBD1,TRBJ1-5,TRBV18,CASSPGTGDGQPQHF,TGTGCCAGCTCACCCGGGACAGGGGACGGGCAGCCCCAGCATTTT
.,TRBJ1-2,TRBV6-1,CASSLQANYGYTF,TGTGCCAGCAGCCTACAGGCTAACTATGGCTACACCTTC
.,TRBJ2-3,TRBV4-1,CASSPQGTLTSTDTQYF,TGCGCCAGCAGCCCCCAAGGGACTCTGACTAGCACAGATACGCAGTATTTT
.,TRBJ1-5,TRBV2,CASKGDNSNQPQHF,TGTGCCAGCAAGGGGGACAATAGCAATCAGCCCCAGCATTTT
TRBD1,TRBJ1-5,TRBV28,CASSLRGQQPQHF,TGTGCCAGCAGTTTACGGGGACAGCAGCCCCAGCATTTT
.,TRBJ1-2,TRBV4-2,CASSQGIPVDSYTF,TGTGCCAGCAGCCAAGGGATCCCGGTGGACTCCTACACCTTC
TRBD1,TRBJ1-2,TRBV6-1,CASSDWAGGSFYGYTF,TGTGCCAGCAGTGATTGGGCAGGGGGCAGTTTCTATGGCTACACCTTC
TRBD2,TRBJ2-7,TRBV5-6,CASSSTGLAGSGEQYF,TGTGCCAGCAGCTCAACGGGACTAGCGGGATCGGGAGAGCAGTACTTC
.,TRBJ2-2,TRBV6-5,CASRRQGGTGELFF,TGTGCCAGCCGGAGACAGGGAGGCACCGGGGAGCTGTTTTTT
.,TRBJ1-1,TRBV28,CASAINTEAFF,TGTGCCAGCGCTATAAACACTGAAGCTTTCTTT
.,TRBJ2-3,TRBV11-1,CASSLASRADTQYF,TGTGCCAGCAGCTTAGCTAGCAGGGCAGATACGCAGTATTTT